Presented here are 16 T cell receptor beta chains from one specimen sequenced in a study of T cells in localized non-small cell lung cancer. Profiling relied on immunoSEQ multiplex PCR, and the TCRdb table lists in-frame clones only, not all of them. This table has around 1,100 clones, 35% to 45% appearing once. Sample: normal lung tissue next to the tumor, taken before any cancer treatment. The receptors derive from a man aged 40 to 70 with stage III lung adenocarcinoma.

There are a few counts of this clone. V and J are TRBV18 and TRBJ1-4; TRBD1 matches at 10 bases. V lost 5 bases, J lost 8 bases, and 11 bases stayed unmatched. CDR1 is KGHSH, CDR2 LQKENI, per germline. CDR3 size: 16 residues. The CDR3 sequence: CASSSGGTGVREKLFF. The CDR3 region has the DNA TGTGCCAGCTCATCGGGCGGGACAGGGGTCCGGGAAAAACTGTTTTTT.

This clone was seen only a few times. In DNA form, the CDR3 reads TGTGCCAGCAGTTGGGTTAACGCAGGTATGAACACTGAAGCTTTCTTT. Protein sequence: CASSWVNAGMNTEAFF. The J gene is TRBJ1-1, the V gene TRBV6-8; unclear D gene. The CDR3 loop spans 16 amino acids. CDR1 MNHGY and CDR2 SAAAGT come from the germline V gene. With 4 bases removed from V and 0 bases from J, the gap between germline ends came to 15 bases.

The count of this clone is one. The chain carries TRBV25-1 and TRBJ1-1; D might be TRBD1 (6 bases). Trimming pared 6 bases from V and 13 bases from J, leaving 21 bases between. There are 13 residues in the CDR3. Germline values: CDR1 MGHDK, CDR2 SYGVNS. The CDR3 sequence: CASSRGQALRVFF. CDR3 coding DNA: TGTGCCAGCAGCAGGGGCCAGGCACTGAGGGTTTTCTTT.

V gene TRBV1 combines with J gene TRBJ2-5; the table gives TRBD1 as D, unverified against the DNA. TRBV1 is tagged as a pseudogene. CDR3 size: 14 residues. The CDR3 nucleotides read TGCGCCAGCAGCCAAGATAACAGAAAAGGGACCCAGTACTTC. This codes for CASSQDNRKGTQYF.

DNA for the CDR3: TGTGCCAGTAGTTGGGGGTTTTACAATGAGCAGTTCTTC. Its translation: CASSWGFYNEQFF. The chain employs TRBV19 and TRBJ2-1; D may correspond to TRBD1 or TRBD2 (5 bases each). Germline V gene lookup returns CDR1 LNHDA and CDR2 SQIVND (reference sequence). The length of the CDR3 is 13 residues. Trimming left V 5 bases short and J 4 bases short, with 9 bases between. The entire variable domain, with the rest obtained from reference TRBV19 and TRBJ2-1, is as follows: DGGITQSPKYLFRKEGQNVTLSCEQNLNHDAMYWYRQDPGQGLRLIYYSQIVNDFQKGDIAEGYSVSREKKESFPLTVTSAQKNPTAFYLCASSWGFYNEQFFGPGTRLTVL.

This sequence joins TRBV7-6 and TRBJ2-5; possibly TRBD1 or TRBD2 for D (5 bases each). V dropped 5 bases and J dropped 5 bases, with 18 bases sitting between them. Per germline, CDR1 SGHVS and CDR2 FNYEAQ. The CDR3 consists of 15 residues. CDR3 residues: CASSPGAGAGETQYF. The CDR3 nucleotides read TGTGCCAGCAGCCCCGGGGCGGGTGCTGGCGAGACCCAGTACTTC.

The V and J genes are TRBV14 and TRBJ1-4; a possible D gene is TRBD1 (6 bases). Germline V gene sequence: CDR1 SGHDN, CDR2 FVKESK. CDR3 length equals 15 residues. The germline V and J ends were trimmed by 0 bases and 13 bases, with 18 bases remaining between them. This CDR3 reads CASSQENRALGGLFF. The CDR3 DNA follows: TGTGCCAGCAGCCAAGAGAACAGGGCCTTGGGTGGACTGTTTTTT.

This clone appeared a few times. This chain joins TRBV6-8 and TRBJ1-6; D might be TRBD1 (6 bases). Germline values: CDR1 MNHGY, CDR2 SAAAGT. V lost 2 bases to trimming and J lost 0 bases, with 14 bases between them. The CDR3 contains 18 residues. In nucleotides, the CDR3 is TGTGCCAGCAGTTACCGGGCAGGGGCCAACTCCTATAATTCACCCCTCCACTTT. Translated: CASSYRAGANSYNSPLHF.

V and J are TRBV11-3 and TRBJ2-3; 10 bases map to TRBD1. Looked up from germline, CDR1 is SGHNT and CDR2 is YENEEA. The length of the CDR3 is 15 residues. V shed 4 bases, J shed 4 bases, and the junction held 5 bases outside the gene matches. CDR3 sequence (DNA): TGTGCCAGCAGCTGGGACAGGGGTTTTGCAGATACGCAGTATTTT. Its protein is CASSWDRGFADTQYF.

The CDR3 DNA reads TGTGCCACCAGCAGAGGCAGGCAGGCAAGACTAGCGGGGGGGACTGTTTACTTCTTC. Its protein is CATSRGRQARLAGGTVYFF. V usage is TRBV15 and J usage is TRBJ2-1; TRBD2 aligns across 14 bases. The CDR3 has 19 amino acids. The germline V gene encodes CDR1 LNHNV and CDR2 YYDKDF (reference sequence). Losses at the gene ends were 1 base for V and 16 bases for J; bases not matched to a gene: 21.

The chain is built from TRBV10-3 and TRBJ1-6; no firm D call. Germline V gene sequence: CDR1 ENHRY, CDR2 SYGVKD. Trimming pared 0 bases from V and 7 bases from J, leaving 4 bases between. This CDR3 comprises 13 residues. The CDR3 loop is CAISESGNSPLHF. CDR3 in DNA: TGTGCCATCAGTGAGTCAGGGAATTCACCCCTCCACTTT.

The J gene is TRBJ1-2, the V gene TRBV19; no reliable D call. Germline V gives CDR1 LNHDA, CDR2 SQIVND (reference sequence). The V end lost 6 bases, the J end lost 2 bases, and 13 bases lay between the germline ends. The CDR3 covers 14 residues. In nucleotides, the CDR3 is TGTGCCAGTAGCCTGAGGAGAGTCAACTATGGCTACACCTTC. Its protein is CASSLRRVNYGYTF.

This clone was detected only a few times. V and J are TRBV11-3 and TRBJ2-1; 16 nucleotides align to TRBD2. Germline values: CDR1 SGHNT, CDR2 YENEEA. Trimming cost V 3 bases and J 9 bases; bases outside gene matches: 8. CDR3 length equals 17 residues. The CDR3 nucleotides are TGTGCCAGCAGCTTGGGACTAGCGGGGGGGCAGTCTGGTGAGCAGTTCTTC. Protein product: CASSLGLAGGQSGEQFF.

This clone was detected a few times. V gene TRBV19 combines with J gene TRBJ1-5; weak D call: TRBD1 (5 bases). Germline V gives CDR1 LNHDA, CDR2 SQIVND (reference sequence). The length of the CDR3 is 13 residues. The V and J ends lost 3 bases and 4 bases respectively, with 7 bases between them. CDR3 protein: CASSITGNQPQHF. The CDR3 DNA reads TGTGCCAGTAGTATTACAGGTAATCAGCCCCAGCATTTT.

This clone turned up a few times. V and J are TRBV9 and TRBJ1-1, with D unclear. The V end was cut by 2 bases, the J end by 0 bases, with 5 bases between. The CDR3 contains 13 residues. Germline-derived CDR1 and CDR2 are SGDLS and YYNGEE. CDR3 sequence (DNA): TGTGCCAGCAGCGTCCACATGAACACTGAAGCTTTCTTT. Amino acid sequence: CASSVHMNTEAFF.

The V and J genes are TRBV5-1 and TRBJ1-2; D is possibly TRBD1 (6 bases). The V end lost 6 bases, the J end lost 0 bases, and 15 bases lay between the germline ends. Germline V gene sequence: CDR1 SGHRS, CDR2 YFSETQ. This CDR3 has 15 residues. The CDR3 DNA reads TGCGCCAGCACCACCGGGACATCGACTAACTATGGCTACACCTTC. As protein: CASTTGTSTNYGYTF.